The entry that follows covers one TCR beta chain sequence. Its antigen is unknown. The entry originates in a study of cytomegalovirus exposure and HLA in healthy donors. V shed 0 bases, J shed 10 bases, and the junction held 15 bases outside the gene matches. CDR3 length equals 17 residues. Germline lookup yields CDR1 SGHRS and CDR2 YFSETQ. General observations from the study: Rare TCR sequences dominated, though some public TCRs recurred in many donors. TCR association rates varied by HLA locus in a later analysis, with DRB1 highest and HLA-C lowest.

The PCR made use of 60 Vbeta and 13 Jbeta primers. Produced via immunoSEQ multiplex PCR; TCRdb's table is partial and in-frame only. The sample has roughly 200,000 clones; 77% are singletons. The TCR originated in a woman aged 55-70 years in good health and CMV-seropositive. Input material: PBMCs. This chain uses TRBV5-1 with TRBJ2-1, with TRBD2 matching 8 bases. In nucleotides, the CDR3 is TGCGCCAGCAGCTTGGCCTCCACTAGCGGACCCGGGAAGGAGCAGTTCTTC. Amino acids: CASSLASTSGPGKEQFF. Based on the CDR3 plus reference TRBV5-1 and TRBJ2-1, the full variable domain is KAGVTQTPRYLIKTRGQQVTLSCSPISGHRSVSWYQQTPGQGLQFLFEYFSETQRNKGNFPGRFSGRQFSNSRSEMNVSTLELGDSALYLCASSLASTSGPGKEQFFGPGTRLTVL.